What follows is one T cell receptor (beta chain) and its context. The time point is: pre-treatment baseline. Each bulk PBMC sample had around 380 ng DNA loaded. Using immunoSEQ multiplex PCR, the repertoire was profiled, and TCRdb retains in-frame clones only, with some absent. Of approximately 9,700 clones in the sample, about 91% were seen once. This entry belongs to a study of blood T cell dynamics during melanoma immunotherapy. The overall study: Patients with metastatic melanoma got pembrolizumab or nivolumab-ipilimumab as first-line care.

This CDR3 is built from 16 residues. The sequencing here drew on blood, taken from a patient treated with checkpoint blockade. The chain combines TRBV21-1 with TRBJ2-5. TRBV21-1 is a pseudogene segment. The TCR originated in a human donor with melanoma. Written as DNA, the CDR3 is TGTGCCAGCAGCAAACCGGGACCACGCCCTTGTAAGACCCAGTACTTC. As protein: CASSKPGPRPCKTQYF.